Each of the 26 T cell receptor beta chains below was sequenced from the same sample in a study of T-cell memory formation after mild COVID-19. TCRdb itself ran the 5' RACE reads through MiXCR, one entry per CDR3 protein. Of 140,000 or so distinct CDR3 sequences listed, about 19% are singletons. The sequenced sample consisted of PBMCs or a T cell subset sorted from them (not recorded which). The source is an adult woman who had mild COVID-19 (a few samples of this study predate the infection). Cell type and time point are not known.

This clonotype was found a few times. V usage is TRBV19 and J usage is TRBJ2-2, with TRBD1 as a possible D gene (5 bases). CDR3 length: 15 residues. Deletions cut 9 bases from V and 6 bases from J, with 20 bases between. Per the germline V gene, CDR1 is LNHDA and CDR2 is SQIVND (reference sequence). The CDR3 bases are TGTGCCAGCCTACCCTTTCAGGGATGGGCCGGGGAGCTGTTTTTT. It yields the protein CASLPFQGWAGELFF.

This clonotype was observed a few times. The chain recombines TRBV12-3 or TRBV12-4 with TRBJ2-3; no reliable D call. This CDR3 comprises 15 residues. V lost 5 bases to trimming and J lost 4 bases, with 16 bases between them. In DNA form, the CDR3 reads TGTGCCAGCAGTCCTTCCGGGCACCGAGCAGATACGCAGTATTTT. This codes for CASSPSGHRADTQYF.

At least ten counts were recorded for this clonotype. The rearrangement links TRBV7-6 to TRBJ2-7; 8 bases fit TRBD2. Germline V gene data show CDR1 as SGHVS and CDR2 as FNYEAQ. CDR3 length: 15 residues. After removal of 7 bases from V and 5 bases from J, the junction contained 13 bases not matched to a gene. The CDR3 sequence: CASTLSAGGRNEQYF. The CDR3, as DNA: TGTGCCAGCACCCTATCTGCGGGCGGGAGGAACGAGCAGTACTTC.

There are a few counts of this clonotype. This chain links TRBV4-1 with TRBJ1-1, with a possible D match to TRBD1 (6 bases). CDR3 length equals 15 residues. Germline V CDR1 and CDR2: MGHRA, YSYEKL. Trimming pared 1 base from V and 6 bases from J, leaving 15 bases between. The CDR3 protein is CASSQAGHVGSEAFF. The DNA for the CDR3 is TGCGCCAGCAGCCAAGCGGGACACGTAGGCTCTGAAGCTTTCTTT.

This clonotype was counted a few times. The V call is TRBV18, the J call TRBJ2-7; 11 bases fit TRBD2. The CDR3 consists of 16 residues. Germline V gene sequence: CDR1 KGHSH, CDR2 LQKENI. V dropped 0 bases and J dropped 0; count of bases not matched to a gene: 1. The CDR3 DNA reads as TGTGCCAGCTCACCACCGGGACTAGCGGCCTCCTACGAGCAGTACTTC. This gives the protein CASSPPGLAASYEQYF.

This clonotype was counted a few times. V and J are TRBV7-2 and TRBJ1-6; D unclear. CDR1 is SGHTA, CDR2 FQGNSA, per germline. This CDR3 spans 16 amino acids. Trimming took off 4 bases at V and 3 bases at J, with 13 bases between the two ends. The CDR3 nucleotides are TGTGCCAGCAGCTACGTGATCGGCGACTATAATTCACCCCTCCACTTT. It encodes CASSYVIGDYNSPLHF.

This clonotype occurred a few times. The chain employs TRBV5-1 and TRBJ2-1; D not certain. Trimming cost V 0 bases and J 10 bases, with 14 bases left between them. This CDR3 is built from 14 residues. Germline assignment: CDR1 SGHRS and CDR2 YFSETQ. CDR3 DNA: TGCGCCAGCAGCTTGGGGGCCGCTAGGACCGAGCAGTTCTTC. Its protein is CASSLGAARTEQFF.

This clonotype has just a few counts. The chain couples TRBV3-1 to TRBJ2-1; D is unclear. The CDR3 runs 14 residues. V lost 3 bases to trimming and J lost 5 bases, with 11 bases between them. CDR1 LGHDT and CDR2 YNNKEL come from the germline V gene (reference sequence). In DNA form, the CDR3 reads TGTGCCAGCAGCCAGTCGACGGCCCACAATGAGCAGTTCTTC. Translation: CASSQSTAHNEQFF.

This clonotype was found a few times. The V call is TRBV7-3, the J call TRBJ2-1; 12 nucleotides align to TRBD2. V lost 0 bases to trimming and J lost 7 bases; unmatched junction nucleotides: 10. Germline V gene lookup returns CDR1 SGHTA and CDR2 FQGTGA. This CDR3 has 18 residues. The CDR3 nucleotides read TGTGCCAGCAGCTTAACAGGGACTAGCGGGTCTACGCGGAATGAGCAGTTCTTC. This gives the protein CASSLTGTSGSTRNEQFF.

This sequence joins TRBV7-2 and TRBJ1-1, with 7 bases matching TRBD1. Germline CDR1 SGHTA, CDR2 FQGNSA. J was trimmed by 5 bases and V by 5 bases; bases with no gene match: 5. The CDR3 has 13 residues. CDR3 DNA sequence: TGTGCCAGCAGCACCCAGACAGGGACTGAAGCTTTCTTT. Translated, it gives CASSTQTGTEAFF. Filled out from reference TRBV7-2 and TRBJ1-1, the complete variable domain reads GAGVSQSPSNKVTEKGKDVELRCDPISGHTALYWYRQSLGQGLEFLIYFQGNSAPDKSGLPSDRFSAERTGGSVSTLTIQRTQQEDSAVYLCASSTQTGTEAFFGQGTRLTVV.

This chain uses TRBV12-5 with TRBJ1-1, with a possible D match to TRBD1 (6 bases). Germline V CDR1 and CDR2: LGHNT, FRNRAP. The CDR3 runs 12 residues. V lost 7 bases and J lost 9, with 15 bases in between. CDR3 loop: CASAYTGAQAFF. CDR3 sequence (DNA): TGTGCTAGTGCTTATACGGGGGCCCAAGCTTTCTTT.

The V and J genes are TRBV18 and TRBJ1-3; D not certain. Germline loops: CDR1 KGHSH, CDR2 LQKENI. The germline V and J ends were trimmed by 3 bases and 4 bases, with 10 bases remaining between them. CDR3 length: 14 amino acids. The CDR3 loop is CASSPDGVGNTIYF. The CDR3 DNA follows: TGTGCCAGCTCACCCGACGGGGTCGGAAACACCATATATTTT.

This chain joins TRBV7-2 and TRBJ2-7; 8 positions agree with TRBD1. Germline CDR1 reads SGHTA; CDR2 reads FQGNSA. V dropped 1 base and J dropped 4; count of bases not matched to a gene: 12. The CDR3 loop spans 17 amino acids. CDR3 sequence: CASSLVGVSTGGYEQYF. In nucleotides, the CDR3 is TGTGCCAGCAGCTTAGTTGGTGTGAGTACAGGGGGATACGAGCAGTACTTC.

This rearrangement joins TRBV15 to TRBJ2-3; TRBD1 aligns across 7 bases. CDR3 length: 16 residues. The V gene end was trimmed by 3 bases and the J gene end by 3 bases; junction bases not matched to a gene: 9. Germline V gene sequence: CDR1 LNHNV, CDR2 YYDKDF (reference sequence). The chain's CDR3 is CATSSRQGRGTDTQYF. In nucleotides, the CDR3 is TGTGCCACCAGCAGCAGACAGGGCCGTGGGACAGATACGCAGTATTTT.

The genes are TRBV12-3 or TRBV12-4 and TRBJ2-1; 13 bases agree with TRBD2. Trimming at V came to 2 bases and at J to 14 bases, leaving 6 bases not matched to a gene. The CDR3 length is 14 residues. This CDR3 is CASSLPATSGRKFF. The CDR3 DNA reads TGTGCCAGCAGTTTACCCGCGACTAGCGGGAGGAAGTTCTTC.

This clonotype showed up many times. V is TRBV7-3 and J is TRBJ2-7; D is possibly TRBD2 (6 bases). The V end was cut by 4 bases, the J end by 5 bases, with 18 bases between. CDR1 is SGHTA and CDR2 is FQGTGA in the germline V gene. This CDR3 has 15 residues. CDR3 in amino acids: CASSSLGGVGNEQYF. CDR3 coding DNA: TGTGCCAGCAGCTCCCTTGGCGGGGTGGGGAACGAGCAGTACTTC.

This clonotype was counted a few times. This sequence joins TRBV20-1 and TRBJ2-7; D is unresolved. Germline CDR1 DFQATT, CDR2 SNEGSKA (reference sequence). V lost 0 bases, J lost 5 bases, and 8 bases lay in between. The CDR3 has 12 residues. DNA for the CDR3: TGCAGTGCTAGAGATCGCTCGGACGAGCAGTACTTC. It is translated as CSARDRSDEQYF.

The rearrangement joins TRBV27 to TRBJ1-6; D remains ambiguous. Germline V lookup: CDR1 MNHEY, CDR2 SMNVEV (reference sequence). V was shortened by 1 base and J by 8 bases, with 15 bases between the two germline ends. The CDR3 length is 16 residues. CDR3 protein: CASSLLVTHSDSPLHF. CDR3 in DNA: TGTGCCAGCAGTTTATTGGTAACCCATAGCGATTCACCCCTCCACTTT.

The V gene is TRBV7-2, the J gene TRBJ2-3; TRBD2 agrees at 12 bases. The CDR3 has 16 amino acids. V shed 5 bases and J 7 bases; nucleotides not matched to a gene: 10. Germline values: CDR1 SGHTA, CDR2 FQGNSA. CDR3 sequence reads: CASSPRPSGRAHTQYF. CDR3 nucleotide sequence: TGTGCCAGCAGCCCCCGTCCTAGCGGGAGGGCTCATACGCAGTATTTT.

This clonotype was detected only a few times. CDR3 bases: TGCAGCGTTGCTCAGGGCATGAGGGAGACCCAGTACTTC. Protein sequence: CSVAQGMRETQYF. The genes are TRBV29-1 and TRBJ2-5; tentatively, D is TRBD1 (5 bases). Germline CDR1 reads SQVTM; CDR2 reads ANQGSEA. The CDR3 runs to 13 residues. Trimming removed 4 bases at V and 5 bases at J, with 14 bases between.

The chain recombines TRBV9 with TRBJ2-7, with a weak D call TRBD1 (6 bases). The CDR3 contains 12 residues. Trimming removed 1 base at V and 6 bases at J, with 8 bases between. Germline V gives CDR1 SGDLS, CDR2 YYNGEE. CDR3 nucleotides: TGTGCCAGCAGCGTACAAGGGGGCGAGCAGTACTTC. This encodes CASSVQGGEQYF. The full variable domain, with the rest looked up from reference TRBV9 and TRBJ2-7, is DSGVTQTPKHLITATGQRVTLRCSPRSGDLSVYWYQQSLDQGLQFLIQYYNGEERAKGNILERFSAQQFPDLHSELNLSSLELGDSALYFCASSVQGGEQYFGPGTRLTVT.

Regarding this clonotype: The junction differs from germline at one of its ends, possibly a read error. The rearrangement uses TRBV24-1 and TRBJ1-3; D ambiguous. The germline V gene has CDR1 KGHDR and CDR2 SFDVKD. This CDR3 has 14 amino acids. The CDR3 nucleotides are TGTGCCACCAGTATCGACGGATCTGCAAACACCATATATTTT. Amino acids: CATSIDGSANTIYF.

This clonotype was recorded a few times. The chain combines TRBV2 with TRBJ2-7, with 7 bases matching TRBD2. Trimming took 6 bases from V and 5 from J; bases not matched to a gene: 10. The CDR3 is 14 residues long. The germline CDR1 and CDR2 sequences are SNHLY and FYNNEI. Written as DNA, the CDR3 is TGTGCCAGCAGACACCTGGCGGGAGCGCACGAGCAGTACTTC. Translating gives CASRHLAGAHEQYF.

This sequence joins TRBV4-3 and TRBJ2-7; D is undetermined. Germline CDR1 and CDR2: LGHNA and YSLEER. This CDR3 has 14 residues. V was cut by 4 bases and J by 2 bases, with 12 bases left in between. Written as DNA, the CDR3 is TGCGCCAGCAGCCCATTCATGGGCCCCTACGAGCAGTACTTC. Protein sequence: CASSPFMGPYEQYF.

This clonotype has just a few counts. This chain links TRBV7-3 with TRBJ2-3; 8 bases align to TRBD2. The CDR3 covers 17 residues. CDR1 and CDR2 (germline): SGHTA, FQGTGA. Trimming cost V 5 bases and J 5 bases; bases outside gene matches: 15. CDR3 in amino acids: CASSLNPGGASGDTQYF. CDR3 in DNA: TGTGCCAGCAGCCTTAATCCCGGGGGGGCCTCGGGAGATACGCAGTATTTT.

This clonotype was detected a few times. This chain links TRBV20-1 with TRBJ2-3; 14 positions agree with TRBD2. Trimming at V came to 2 bases and at J to 10 bases, leaving 11 bases not matched to a gene. Germline CDR1 DFQATT, CDR2 SNEGSKA (reference sequence). This CDR3 spans 16 amino acids. The CDR3 protein is CSARPPGLAGGRPQYF. The CDR3 nucleotides are TGCAGTGCTAGACCCCCCGGACTAGCGGGGGGCCGACCGCAGTATTTT.